This T cell receptor beta chain was recovered during a study of T cell repertoires in cytomegalovirus infection. The length of the CDR3 is 14 residues. The ends were cut back, 0 bases at V and 4 bases at J, with 9 bases in the middle. Germline CDR1 MGHRA, CDR2 YSYEKL. This clonotype has more than one count but fewer than ten. What it recognizes is unknown. TCRdb itself ran the reads through MiXCR, one entry per CDR3 protein. The sample has more than 85,000 distinct CDR3 sequences; 25% to 30% are singletons. The sequence was obtained from a human donor in good health (CMV status not recorded). Some clones in this sample may be carry-over from other donors' samples. This chain links TRBV4-1 with TRBJ1-1; possibly TRBD1 for D (5 bases). The source material was CD8+ T cells from cultured PBMCs, sampled from culture after CMV antigen stimulation. In DNA, the CDR3 is TGCGCCAGCAGCCAAGATGCGGGGGGCACTGAAGCTTTCTTT. Protein: CASSQDAGGTEAFF.